A selection of T cell receptor beta chains follows, all from one sample in a study of cytotoxic CD8 clonotypes in ibrutinib-treated CLL. Using immunoSEQ multiplex PCR, the repertoire was profiled, and TCRdb retains in-frame clones only, with some absent. The data contain some 17,000 clones, 70% to 90% of them singletons. The material was PBMCs, obtained before ibrutinib treatment. The receptors here all came from a human donor with chronic lymphocytic leukemia. The CDR3 runs from the conserved cysteine through the conserved F or W. A D gene is named only where the DNA matches it firmly. Clone size is given for some rows only: seen once, a few or many times, or a class if the clone is expanded.

abundance,j_gene,d_gene,v_gene,len,CDR3aa,CDR3nt
-,TRBJ1-2,-,TRBV5-5,16,CASSLDGTTLGYGYTF,TGTGCCAGCAGCTTGGACGGAACGACGTTAGGGTATGGCTACACCTTC
once,TRBJ2-7,-,TRBV11-2,14,CASSPKAGFYEQYF,TGTGCCAGCAGCCCTAAGGCGGGGTTTTACGAGCAGTACTTC
-,TRBJ2-7,-,TRBV7-9,14,CASSFPVGVGEQYF,TGTGCCAGCTCATTCCCCGTGGGTGTGGGCGAGCAGTACTTC
-,TRBJ2-7,TRBD2,TRBV6-5,14,CASSPWRGDYEQYF,TGTGCCAGCAGTCCTTGGCGGGGGGATTACGAGCAGTACTTC
few,TRBJ2-7,-,TRBV21-1,14,CASSKFDKFRTQHF,TGTGCCAGCAGCAAATTTGACAAATTCCGTACCCAACACTTC
-,TRBJ2-2,-,TRBV27,12,CASSLNTGELFF,TGTGCCAGCAGTTTAAACACCGGGGAGCTGTTTTTT
-,TRBJ2-5,TRBD2,TRBV7-2,15,CASSLWGGRGETQYF,TGTGCCAGCAGCTTATGGGGCGGGAGGGGAGAGACCCAGTACTTC
few,TRBJ2-7,-,TRBV27,14,CASSLGPAAYEQYF,TGTGCCAGCAGTTTGGGACCCGCCGCCTACGAGCAGTACTTC
-,TRBJ2-5,-,TRBV27,14,CASSPGGGGQTQYF,TGTGCCAGCAGTCCCGGAGGGGGTGGACAGACCCAGTACTTC
-,TRBJ2-7,-,TRBV28,14,CASSLFSGLGGPDF,TGTGCCAGCAGTTTATTCTCTGGGCTAGGAGGCCCGGACTTC
-,TRBJ1-1,-,TRBV15,15,CATSRDPPPNTEAFF,TGTGCCACCAGCAGAGATCCACCGCCTAACACTGAAGCTTTCTTT
-,TRBJ2-1,TRBD1,TRBV2,15,CASRPGQGAYNEQFF,TGTGCCAGCAGGCCGGGACAGGGGGCCTACAATGAGCAGTTCTTC
-,TRBJ2-7,TRBD1,TRBV18,17,CASSRDAPGQGGREQYF,TGTGCCAGCTCTCGGGATGCTCCGGGACAGGGGGGCCGAGAGCAGTACTTC
-,TRBJ2-3,-,TRBV28,15,CASSLGVEGTDTQYF,TGTGCCAGCAGTTTAGGGGTGGAGGGGACAGATACGCAGTATTTT
-,TRBJ2-7,TRBD1,TRBV13,16,CASSSPGGTGGNEQYF,TGTGCCAGCAGCTCCCCGGGTGGGACAGGGGGAAACGAGCAGTACTTC
-,TRBJ1-5,-,TRBV27,18,CASSSLGGQSYSNQPQHF,TGTGCCAGCAGTTCCCTGGGGGGGCAGTCTTATAGCAATCAGCCCCAGCATTTT
once,TRBJ1-6,-,TRBV30,13,CAWSGQPNSPLHF,TGTGCCTGGAGTGGGCAGCCTAATTCACCCCTCCACTTT
-,TRBJ1-4,TRBD1,TRBV9,13,CASSPRRDSQLFF,TGTGCCAGCAGCCCCCGAAGGGACAGCCAACTGTTTTTT